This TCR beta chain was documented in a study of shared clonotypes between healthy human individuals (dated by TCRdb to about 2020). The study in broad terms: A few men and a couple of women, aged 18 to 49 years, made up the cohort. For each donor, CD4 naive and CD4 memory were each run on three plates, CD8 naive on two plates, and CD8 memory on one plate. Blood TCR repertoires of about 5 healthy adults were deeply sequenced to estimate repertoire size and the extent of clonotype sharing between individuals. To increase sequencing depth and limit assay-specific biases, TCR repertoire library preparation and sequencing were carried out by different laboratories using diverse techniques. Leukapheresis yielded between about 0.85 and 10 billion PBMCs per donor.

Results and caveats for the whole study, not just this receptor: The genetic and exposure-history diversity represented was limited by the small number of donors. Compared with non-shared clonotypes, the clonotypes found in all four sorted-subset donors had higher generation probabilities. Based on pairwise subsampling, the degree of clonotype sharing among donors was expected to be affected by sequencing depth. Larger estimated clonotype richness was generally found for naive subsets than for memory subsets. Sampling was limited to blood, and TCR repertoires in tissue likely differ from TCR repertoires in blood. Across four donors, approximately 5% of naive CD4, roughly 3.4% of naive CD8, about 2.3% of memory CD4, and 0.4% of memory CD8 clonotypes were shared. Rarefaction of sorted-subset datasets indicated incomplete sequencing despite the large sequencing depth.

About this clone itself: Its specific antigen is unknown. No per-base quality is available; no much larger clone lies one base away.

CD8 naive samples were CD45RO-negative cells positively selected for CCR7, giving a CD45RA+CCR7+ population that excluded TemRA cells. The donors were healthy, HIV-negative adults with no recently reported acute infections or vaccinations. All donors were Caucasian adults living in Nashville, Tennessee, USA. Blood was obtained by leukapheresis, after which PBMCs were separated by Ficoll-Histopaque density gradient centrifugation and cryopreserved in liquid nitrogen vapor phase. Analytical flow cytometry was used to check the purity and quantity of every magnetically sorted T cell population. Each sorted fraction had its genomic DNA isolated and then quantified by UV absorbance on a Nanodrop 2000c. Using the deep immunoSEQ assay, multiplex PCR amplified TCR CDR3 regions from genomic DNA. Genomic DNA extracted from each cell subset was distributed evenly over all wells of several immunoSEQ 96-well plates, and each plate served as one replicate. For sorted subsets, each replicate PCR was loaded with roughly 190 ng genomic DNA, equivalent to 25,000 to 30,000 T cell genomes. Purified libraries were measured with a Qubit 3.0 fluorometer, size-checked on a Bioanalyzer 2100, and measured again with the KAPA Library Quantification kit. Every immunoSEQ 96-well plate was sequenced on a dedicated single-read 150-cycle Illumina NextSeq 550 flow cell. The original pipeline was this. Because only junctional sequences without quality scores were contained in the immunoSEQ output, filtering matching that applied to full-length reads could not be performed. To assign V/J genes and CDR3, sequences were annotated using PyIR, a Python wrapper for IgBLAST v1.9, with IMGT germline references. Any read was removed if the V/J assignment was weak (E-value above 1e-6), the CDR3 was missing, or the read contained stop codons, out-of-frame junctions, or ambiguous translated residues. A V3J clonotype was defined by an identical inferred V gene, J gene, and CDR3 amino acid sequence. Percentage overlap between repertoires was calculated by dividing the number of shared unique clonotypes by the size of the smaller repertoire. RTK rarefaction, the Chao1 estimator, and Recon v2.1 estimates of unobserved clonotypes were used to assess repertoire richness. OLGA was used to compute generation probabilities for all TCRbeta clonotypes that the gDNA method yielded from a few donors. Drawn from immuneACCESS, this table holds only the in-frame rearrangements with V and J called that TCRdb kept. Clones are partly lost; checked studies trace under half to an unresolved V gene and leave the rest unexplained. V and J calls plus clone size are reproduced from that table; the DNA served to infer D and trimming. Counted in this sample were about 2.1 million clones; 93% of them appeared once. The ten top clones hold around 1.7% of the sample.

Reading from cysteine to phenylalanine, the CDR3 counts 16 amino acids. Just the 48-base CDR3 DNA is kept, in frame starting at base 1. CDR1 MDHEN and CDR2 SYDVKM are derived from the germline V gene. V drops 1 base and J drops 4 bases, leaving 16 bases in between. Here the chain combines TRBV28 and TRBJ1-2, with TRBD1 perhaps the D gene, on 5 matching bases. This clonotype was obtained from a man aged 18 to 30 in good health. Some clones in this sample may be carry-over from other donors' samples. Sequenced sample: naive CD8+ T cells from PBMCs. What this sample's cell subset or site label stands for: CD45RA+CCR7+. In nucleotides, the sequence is TGTGCCAGCAGTTTATTAGCAGGGTCTAGTAGCTATGGCTACACCTTC. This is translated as CASSLLAGSSSYGYTF.